Included here is one TCR beta chain sequence, with context. Its antigen is as yet unknown. PCR involved 60 Vbeta and 13 Jbeta primers. Only in-frame clones appear in the TCRdb table, and some are missing; sequencing was by immunoSEQ multiplex PCR. The profile shows around 150,000 clones, 79% of them singletons. Looked up from germline, CDR1 is MNHNS and CDR2 is SASEGT. With V trimmed by 2 bases and J by 2 bases, 6 bases remained unmatched. This CDR3 is built from 15 residues. This specimen comes from a study of cytomegalovirus exposure and HLA in healthy donors. Study-level points and caveats: As a later analysis showed, several of the most significant clusters appeared to be linked to common viral pathogens. A cluster of highly shared sequence variants was likely a sequencing artifact.

The sample was PBMCs. This sequence was found in a man aged 40-50 years in good health and CMV-seropositive. J is TRBJ2-7 and V is TRBV6-1; 7 bases map to TRBD2. CDR3 sequence reads: CASSESGGSPYEQYF. In DNA form, the CDR3 reads TGTGCCAGCAGTGAAAGCGGCGGGAGCCCCTACGAGCAGTACTTC.